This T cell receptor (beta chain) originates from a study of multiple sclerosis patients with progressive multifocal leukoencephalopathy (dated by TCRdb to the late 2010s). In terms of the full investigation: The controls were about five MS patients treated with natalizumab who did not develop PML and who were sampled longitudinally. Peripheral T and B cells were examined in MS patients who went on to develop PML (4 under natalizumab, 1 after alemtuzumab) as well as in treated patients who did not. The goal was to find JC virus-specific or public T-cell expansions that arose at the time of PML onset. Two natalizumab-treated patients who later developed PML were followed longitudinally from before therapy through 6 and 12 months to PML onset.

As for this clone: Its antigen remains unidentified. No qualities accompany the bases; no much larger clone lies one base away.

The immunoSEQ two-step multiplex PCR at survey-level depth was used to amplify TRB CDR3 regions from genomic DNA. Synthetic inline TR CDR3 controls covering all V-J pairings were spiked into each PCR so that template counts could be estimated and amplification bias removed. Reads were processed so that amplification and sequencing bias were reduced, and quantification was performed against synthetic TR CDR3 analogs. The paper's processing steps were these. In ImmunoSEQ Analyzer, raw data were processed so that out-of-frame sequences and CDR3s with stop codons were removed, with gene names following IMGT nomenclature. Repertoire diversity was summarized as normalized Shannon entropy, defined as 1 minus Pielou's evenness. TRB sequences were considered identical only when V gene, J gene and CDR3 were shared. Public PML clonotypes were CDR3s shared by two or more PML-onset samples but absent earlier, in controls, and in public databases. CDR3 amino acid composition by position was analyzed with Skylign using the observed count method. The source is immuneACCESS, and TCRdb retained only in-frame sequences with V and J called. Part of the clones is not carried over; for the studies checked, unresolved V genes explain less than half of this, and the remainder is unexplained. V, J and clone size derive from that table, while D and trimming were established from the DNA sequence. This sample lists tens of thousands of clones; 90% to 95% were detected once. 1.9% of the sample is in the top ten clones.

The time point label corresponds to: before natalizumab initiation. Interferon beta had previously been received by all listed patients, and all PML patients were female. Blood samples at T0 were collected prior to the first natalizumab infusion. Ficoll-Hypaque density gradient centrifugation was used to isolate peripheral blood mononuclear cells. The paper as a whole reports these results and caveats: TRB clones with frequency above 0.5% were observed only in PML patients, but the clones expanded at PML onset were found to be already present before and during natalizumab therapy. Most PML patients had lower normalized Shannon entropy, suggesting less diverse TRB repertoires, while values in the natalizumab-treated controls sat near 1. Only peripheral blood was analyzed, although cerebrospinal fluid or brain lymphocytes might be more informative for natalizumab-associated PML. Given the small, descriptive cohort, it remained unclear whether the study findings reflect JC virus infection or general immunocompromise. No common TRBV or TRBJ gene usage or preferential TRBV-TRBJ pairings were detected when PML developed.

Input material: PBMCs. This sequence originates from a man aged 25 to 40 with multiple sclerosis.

The CDR3 reads CASSVQGAKNEQYF. The DNA sequence is as follows: TGTGCCAGTAGTGTACAGGGGGCCAAGAACGAGCAGTACTTC. This receptor chain uses TRBV19 and TRBJ2-7; TRBD1 agrees with 9 junctional bases. Compared with germline, V lacks 5 bases and J lacks 5 bases; bases without a gene match: 7. CDR1 and CDR2 are drawn from the germline V gene (reference sequence): LNHDA, SQIVND. Including the terminal cysteine and phenylalanine, the CDR3 comprises 14 residues. Just the 42-base CDR3 DNA is kept, in frame starting at base 1.